This T cell receptor beta chain was found in a study of shared clonotypes between healthy human individuals. Libraries were prepared by immunoSEQ multiplex PCR; TCRdb keeps only in-frame clonotypes and omits some of them. The sample holds 950,000 to 1,100,000 clones, 65% to 80% seen once. This CDR3 is 14 amino acids long. Germline lookup yields CDR1 SGHKS and CDR2 YYEKEE (reference sequence). Sequencing input: memory CD4+ T cells sorted from blood. Subset indicated: CD45RA-negative fraction. The clonotype comes from a man in his late teens or twenties in good health. J is TRBJ2-5 and V is TRBV5-5; 8 bases are a match to TRBD2. With the DNA end fitting TRBJ2-7 better, the J assignment may be wrong. CDR3 nucleotides: TGTGCCAGCAGCCCCGAGGGACTAGACTACGAGCAGTACTTC. It codes for CASSPEGLDYEQYF.